This T cell receptor beta chain was observed in a study of B cell selection in AIRE deficiency. Repertoires were generated with immunoSEQ multiplex PCR, while TCRdb's copy carries only in-frame clones and drops some. The data contain tens of thousands of clones, about 95% of them singletons. Germline trimming cut 6 bases from V and 5 bases from J; bases unmatched to any gene: 20. Per the germline V gene, CDR1 is LNHDA and CDR2 is SQIVND (reference sequence). The CDR3 has 18 residues. Study-level findings and limits: Only TCRbeta was sequenced; about 35% of shared healthy Treg sequences appeared in Tconv. Shared Treg sequences had shorter CDR3s, biased toward rearrangements with few non-templated insertions. Roughly 28% of healthy-shared Treg TCRbeta sequences appeared in patient Tconv cells.

As regards this clone: Its antigen is not known.

The sorted conventional CD4 T cells were gated as CD4+CD127+. Controls came from healthy donors unrelated to patients. This receptor was identified in a human donor in good health. The sample taken for sequencing was CD4+CD127+ conventional T cells sorted from PBMCs. V is TRBV19 and J is TRBJ1-2; 8 nucleotides line up with TRBD1. This chain's CDR3 is CASSYRSGTGSKEYGYTF. The CDR3 DNA reads TGTGCCAGTAGCTATAGGTCCGGGACAGGCTCTAAGGAATATGGCTACACCTTC.